The 32 T cell receptor beta chains given below trace back to one sample, sequenced in a study of blood T cell repertoires in COVID-19. Method: immunoSEQ multiplex PCR; TCRdb's copy keeps in-frame clones and lacks some. The sample comprises about 220,000 clones, around four fifths of which are singletons, and roughly 5.3% rests with the top ten. The material sequenced was peripheral blood. All receptors derive from a woman between 55 and 75 years old who had recovered from COVID-19.

The chain links TRBV19 to TRBJ1-1; TRBD1 agrees at 9 bases. J gave up 0 bases and V 9 bases, and 5 bases lay outside the gene matches. This CDR3 region has 14 residues. The germline CDR1 and CDR2 sequences are LNHDA and SQIVND (reference sequence). The CDR3: CASHRDRVNTEAFF. Written as DNA, the CDR3 is TGTGCCAGCCATCGGGACAGGGTGAACACTGAAGCTTTCTTT.

In this sample, this clone turned up a few times. V usage is TRBV6-6 and J usage is TRBJ1-2; D uncertain. This CDR3 has 14 residues. Trimming cost V 2 bases and J 7 bases, with 14 bases left between them. Germline CDR1 is MNHNY and CDR2 is SVGAGI (reference sequence). Written as DNA, the CDR3 is TGTGCCAGCAGTTACGGGAGGTTGGTGGGTGGCTACACCTTC. Translating it yields CASSYGRLVGGYTF.

This chain uses TRBV4-2 with TRBJ2-3, with 10 bases identical to TRBD2. Germline CDR1 reads LGHNA; CDR2 reads YNFKEQ. J was trimmed by 3 bases and V by 5 bases; bases with no gene match: 11. This CDR3 is 17 amino acids long. Here the CDR3 DNA reads TGTGCCAGCAGCGAGCCCCCGGGAGCGGGGGGGACAGATACGCAGTATTTT. Amino acids: CASSEPPGAGGTDTQYF.

The V gene is TRBV12-3 or TRBV12-4, the J gene TRBJ1-1, with 7 bases matching TRBD1. This CDR3 is built from 13 residues. The junction had 7 bases not matched to a gene; V was cut back by 5 bases and J by 7 bases. The CDR3 protein is CASSPGTVGEAFF. The CDR3, as DNA: TGTGCCAGCAGTCCGGGGACAGTTGGTGAAGCTTTCTTT.

The rearrangement uses TRBV6-1 and TRBJ1-1; D call uncertain. Germline CDR1 and CDR2: MNHNS and SASEGT. The CDR3 sequence is 12 residues long. The V and J ends lost 1 base and 8 bases respectively, with 8 bases between them. The CDR3 spells CASSEGLREAFF. The DNA of the CDR3 is TGTGCCAGCAGTGAAGGTCTACGGGAAGCTTTCTTT.

The CDR3 DNA is TGTGCCAGCAGGGACAGAAGCACTGAAGCTTTCTTT. Its protein is CASRDRSTEAFF. The V gene is TRBV27, the J gene TRBJ1-1; TRBD1 might be the D (6 bases). Per germline, CDR1 MNHEY and CDR2 SMNVEV (reference sequence). Deletions cut 6 bases from V and 4 bases from J, with 9 bases between. The CDR3 has 12 residues.

Details on this clone: Other DNA sequences in the sample encode the same CDR3. The rearrangement joins TRBV7-3 to TRBJ2-2, with D possibly being TRBD2 (6 bases). The germline CDR1 and CDR2 sequences are SGHTA and FQGTGA. The V and J ends lost 3 bases and 4 bases respectively, with 12 bases between them. The CDR3 contains 15 residues. In DNA form, the CDR3 reads TGTGCCAGCAGCTTGGTGGGGGGTGGCACCGGGGAGCTGTTTTTT. This codes for CASSLVGGGTGELFF. Variable domain in full (rest from reference TRBV7-3 and TRBJ2-2): GAGVSQTPSNKVTEKGKYVELRCDPISGHTALYWYRQSLGQGPEFLIYFQGTGAADDSGLPNDRFFAVRPEGSVSTLKIQRTERGDSAVYLCASSLVGGGTGELFFGEGSRLTVL.

Concerning this clone: This could be a read error, since a much larger clone is one nucleotide away. The CDR3 coding sequence is TGTGCCAGCAGCCCCGGGGGGAACTATGGCTACACCTTC. Protein product: CASSPGGNYGYTF. The chain is built from TRBV9 and TRBJ1-2; maybe TRBD1 (5 bases). CDR3 length: 13 residues. Per germline, CDR1 SGDLS and CDR2 YYNGEE. V shed 4 bases and J shed 2 bases, with 9 bases lying between them.

This clone was seen once. The chain combines TRBV2 with TRBJ1-2, with a possible D match to TRBD1 (6 bases). CDR1 is SNHLY, CDR2 FYNNEI, per germline. The germline V and J ends were trimmed by 8 bases and 2 bases, with 12 bases remaining between them. This CDR3 has 13 amino acids. The CDR3 loop reads CASARGANYGYTF. The DNA of the CDR3 is TGTGCCAGCGCCCGGGGGGCCAACTATGGCTACACCTTC.

The chain links TRBV29-1 to TRBJ1-4; tentative D call: TRBD1 (5 bases). CDR3 length equals 15 residues. CDR1 and CDR2 (germline): SQVTM, ANQGSEA. V was trimmed by 6 bases and J by 8 bases, leaving 22 bases between them. This CDR3 is CSVQPLAGRAEKLFF. In nucleotides, the CDR3 is TGCAGCGTCCAGCCCCTCGCAGGGAGGGCCGAAAAACTGTTTTTT.

The chain carries TRBV5-8 and TRBJ2-7; D may be TRBD1 (6 bases). V lost 3 bases and J 3 bases, leaving 13 bases between the germline ends. The length of the CDR3 is 14 residues. Germline CDR1 is SGHTS and CDR2 is YDEGEE. CDR3 nucleotide sequence: TGTGCCAGCAGCTCACGAACAGGGTTCTACGAGCAGTACTTC. This gives the protein CASSSRTGFYEQYF.

The J gene is TRBJ1-3, the V gene TRBV30; no clear D. The CDR3 covers 12 residues. Trimming pared 2 bases from V and 8 bases from J, leaving 10 bases between. Per the germline V gene, CDR1 is GTSNPN and CDR2 is SVGIG (reference sequence). The CDR3 region is CAWSISGDTIYF. The CDR3 DNA sequence: TGTGCCTGGAGTATCTCCGGGGACACCATATATTTT.

The V and J genes are TRBV7-3 and TRBJ2-7; perhaps TRBD2 as D (5 bases). The CDR3 consists of 14 residues. In germline, CDR1 is SGHTA, CDR2 FQGTGA. V was trimmed by 3 bases and J by 3 bases, leaving 12 bases between them. CDR3 sequence reads: CASSFGGSGYEQYF. The CDR3 nucleotides read TGTGCCAGCAGCTTCGGCGGGTCGGGCTACGAGCAGTACTTC.

This rearrangement joins TRBV7-6 to TRBJ2-5; 9 bases fit TRBD1. Germline assignment: CDR1 SGHVS and CDR2 FNYEAQ. The J segment lost 4 bases and the V segment lost 7 bases, leaving 7 bases of the junction unmatched. The CDR3 runs 14 residues. DNA for the CDR3: TGTGCCAGCACCGAAACAGGGGGCCGAGAGACCCAGTACTTC. It specifies CASTETGGRETQYF. Supplemented by reference TRBV7-6 and TRBJ2-5, the full variable domain reads GAGVSQSPRYKVTKRGQDVALRCDPISGHVSLYWYRQALGQGPEFLTYFNYEAQQDKSGLPNDRFSAERPEGSISTLTIQRTEQRDSAMYRCASTETGGRETQYFGPGTRLLVL.

The chain joins TRBV5-1 to TRBJ1-4; 7 nucleotides align to TRBD1. CDR1 is SGHRS, CDR2 YFSETQ, per germline. J was trimmed by 3 bases and V by 1 base; bases with no gene match: 3. The length of the CDR3 is 15 residues. CDR3 sequence reads: CASSLRGGSNEKLFF. The CDR3, as DNA: TGCGCCAGCAGCTTGAGAGGGGGCTCTAATGAAAAACTGTTTTTT. Full variable domain (outside the CDR3, taken from reference TRBV5-1 and TRBJ1-4): KAGVTQTPRYLIKTRGQQVTLSCSPISGHRSVSWYQQTPGQGLQFLFEYFSETQRNKGNFPGRFSGRQFSNSRSEMNVSTLELGDSALYLCASSLRGGSNEKLFFGSGTQLSVL.

The chain combines TRBV5-1 with TRBJ1-2; D ambiguous. The germline CDR1 and CDR2 sequences are SGHRS and YFSETQ. The CDR3 runs 14 residues. V was trimmed by 0 bases and J by 5 bases, leaving 11 bases between them. This chain's CDR3 is CASSLDVGGYGYTF. CDR3 DNA: TGCGCCAGCAGCTTGGACGTCGGTGGTTATGGCTACACCTTC.

V is TRBV4-1 and J is TRBJ2-3; 8 bases are a match to TRBD2. The germline gives CDR1 MGHRA, CDR2 YSYEKL. The V gene end was trimmed by 0 bases and the J gene end by 3 bases; junction bases not matched to a gene: 8. This CDR3 has 17 residues. This CDR3 reads CASSQDEGGGPTDTQYF. The CDR3 bases are TGCGCCAGCAGCCAAGATGAGGGCGGGGGGCCTACAGATACGCAGTATTTT.

This chain joins TRBV24-1 and TRBJ2-3; 8 nucleotides align to TRBD2. Trimming removed 3 bases from V and 3 bases from J; junction bases left unmatched: 4. CDR1 KGHDR and CDR2 SFDVKD come from the germline V gene. The CDR3 extends over 15 amino acids. CDR3 nucleotide sequence: TGTGCCACCAGTGATGCGGGGGGTTCAACAGATACGCAGTATTTT. Translation gives CATSDAGGSTDTQYF.

The chain is built from TRBV5-1 and TRBJ2-5; TRBD2 is a possible D gene (5 bases). The CDR3 contains 16 residues. Germline V gene sequence: CDR1 SGHRS, CDR2 YFSETQ. V was shortened by 0 bases and J by 4 bases, with 16 bases between the two germline ends. CDR3 region: CASSLEGPQGGETQYF. The CDR3, as DNA: TGCGCCAGCAGCTTGGAGGGCCCCCAAGGAGGAGAGACCCAGTACTTC.

V and J are TRBV4-3 and TRBJ2-1; 8 nucleotides agree with TRBD1. V trimming: 0 bases; J trimming: 8 bases; junction bases outside the gene matches: 6. Germline CDR1 reads LGHNA; CDR2 reads YSLEER. CDR3 length: 15 residues. CDR3 in amino acids: CASSQEGQAFYEQFF. The DNA for the CDR3 is TGCGCCAGCAGCCAAGAGGGACAGGCTTTCTATGAGCAGTTCTTC.

Note on this clone: This specimen includes other DNA sequences encoding the same CDR3. The chain has TRBV3-1 (or the pseudogene TRBV3-2) and TRBJ1-2, with 9 bases identical to TRBD1. Unmatched junction bases numbered 1, after V lost 4 bases and J lost 4 bases. Germline loops: CDR1 LGHDT, CDR2 YNNKEL (reference sequence). The CDR3 extends over 13 amino acids. CDR3 nucleotide sequence: TGTGCCAGCAGCCCGGGACAGGGCTATGGCTACACCTTC. Translation gives CASSPGQGYGYTF.

The V gene is TRBV7-8, the J gene TRBJ2-7; 10 bases are a match to TRBD1. V was clipped by 2 bases and J by 3 bases; unmatched bases: 19. Germline V lookup: CDR1 SGHVS, CDR2 FQNEAQ. The CDR3 totals 20 residues. CDR3 DNA sequence: TGTGCCAGCAGCTTAAGCGTAGGATCTGAGGGGACAGGGGTCTTCTACGAGCAGTACTTC. It translates to CASSLSVGSEGTGVFYEQYF.

The chain recombines TRBV3-1 (or the pseudogene TRBV3-2) with TRBJ2-7; TRBD2 matches at 13 bases. Germline values: CDR1 LGHDT, CDR2 YNNKEL (reference sequence). The trim removed 6 bases at V and 5 bases at J, leaving 4 bases unmatched. CDR3 length: 14 residues. CDR3 region: CASSRGLAGDEQYF. The CDR3 DNA sequence: TGTGCCAGCAGTCGAGGACTAGCGGGGGACGAGCAGTACTTC.

The chain uses TRBV3-1 (or the pseudogene TRBV3-2) and TRBJ1-4, with D maybe TRBD1 (6 bases). Trimming removed 1 base from V and 6 bases from J, with 15 bases in between. The V gene's germline CDR1 is LGHDT and CDR2 YNNKEL (reference sequence). The CDR3 is made up of 16 amino acids. The chain's CDR3 is CASSQGGGGPHEKLFF. Here the CDR3 DNA reads TGTGCCAGCAGCCAAGGTGGGGGGGGGCCACATGAAAAACTGTTTTTT.

There are a few counts of this clone. This rearrangement joins TRBV2 to TRBJ1-2; TRBD1 aligns across 7 bases. CDR1 and CDR2 (germline): SNHLY, FYNNEI. With V trimmed by 6 bases and J by 4 bases, 5 bases remained unmatched. The CDR3 runs 13 residues. The CDR3 loop reads CASRRQGIYGYTF. CDR3 in DNA: TGTGCCAGCAGGAGACAGGGTATCTATGGCTACACCTTC.

The chain uses TRBV10-3 and TRBJ2-5; no clear D gene. Trimming removed 10 bases from V and 2 bases from J, with 14 bases in between. Germline CDR1 is ENHRY and CDR2 is SYGVKD. CDR3 length: 13 residues. In DNA form, the CDR3 reads TGTGCCACCCTCAACACAGTTCAAGAGACCCAGTACTTC. It codes for CATLNTVQETQYF.

The V gene is TRBV5-6, the J gene TRBJ2-5, with D maybe TRBD2 (7 bases). Germline CDR1 SGHDT, CDR2 YYEEEE. This CDR3 spans 16 amino acids. Trimming left V 0 bases short and J 2 bases short, with 14 bases between. CDR3 amino acids: CASSLERGGHQETQYF. CDR3 DNA: TGTGCCAGCAGCTTGGAGCGCGGGGGCCATCAAGAGACCCAGTACTTC.

V gene TRBV10-3 combines with J gene TRBJ2-7; possible D gene TRBD1, 6 bases. Trimming stripped 4 bases from V and 1 base from J, with 11 bases between. Per the germline V gene, CDR1 is ENHRY and CDR2 is SYGVKD. CDR3 size: 14 residues. This CDR3 is CAISGVGHSYEQYF. DNA of the CDR3: TGTGCCATCAGTGGAGTGGGACATTCCTACGAGCAGTACTTC.

This clone was counted once. The CDR3 coding sequence is TGTGCCAGCTCACCAGGCGGGGGAATTGGAGGGCCCCAGCATTTT. Residues: CASSPGGGIGGPQHF. The V and J genes are TRBV18 and TRBJ1-5; possibly TRBD1 for D (5 bases). This CDR3 is 15 amino acids long. V lost 2 bases and J lost 9, with 17 bases in between. Germline V gene lookup returns CDR1 KGHSH and CDR2 LQKENI.

This clone was detected a few times. The chain carries TRBV2 and TRBJ2-4; 8 bases match TRBD1. This CDR3 has 15 amino acids. Germline CDR1 reads SNHLY; CDR2 reads FYNNEI. CDR3 region: CASRFDRGSKNIQYF. CDR3 nucleotide sequence: TGTGCTAGTCGTTTTGACAGGGGTTCCAAAAACATTCAGTACTTC.

The genes are TRBV5-1 and TRBJ2-1; D may be TRBD1 (6 bases). The germline V and J ends were trimmed by 5 bases and 4 bases, with 16 bases remaining between them. The CDR3 contains 15 residues. Germline CDR1 SGHRS, CDR2 YFSETQ. The CDR3 sequence: CASSSTGTQYNEQFF. CDR3 nucleotide sequence: TGCGCCAGCAGTTCGACCGGGACACAATACAATGAGCAGTTCTTC.

This chain connects TRBV3-1 (or the pseudogene TRBV3-2) to TRBJ2-7; D perhaps matches TRBD2 (7 bases). Germline CDR1 is LGHDT and CDR2 is YNNKEL (reference sequence). The CDR3 has 15 amino acids. V was shortened by 6 bases and J by 6 bases, with 21 bases between the two germline ends. The CDR3 nucleotides read TGTGCCAGCAGTCCCGAAGGAGGGGGGGTCCGCGAGCAGTACTTC. Translation: CASSPEGGGVREQYF.